Below are 20 T cell receptor beta chains sequenced from a single sample in a study of spatial heterogeneity in lung cancer. Described time point: sample taken at primary tumor resection. Tumor, nontumor lung or frozen PBMC supplied whole RNA, sequenced without sorting. TCRdb reprocessed the 5' RACE reads with MiXCR, giving one entry per CDR3 protein. This table holds 65,000 to 85,000 distinct CDR3 sequences, roughly a fifth found once. Specimen: PBMCs, collected at surgery. The origin of the receptors is a male donor with early-stage non-small cell lung cancer.

This clonotype was seen a few times. V and J are TRBV4-2 and TRBJ1-1; D gene ambiguous. CDR3 length equals 14 residues. Germline V lookup: CDR1 LGHNA, CDR2 YNFKEQ. V gave up 4 bases and J gave up 5 bases, with 14 bases separating them. CDR3 nucleotide sequence: TGTGCCAGCAGCCCTCGGCCCATTCGGACTGAAGCTTTCTTT. The encoded protein is CASSPRPIRTEAFF.

The J gene is TRBJ1-6, the V gene TRBV5-1, with D uncertain. The ends were cut back, 0 bases at V and 10 bases at J, with 14 bases in the middle. The CDR3 sequence is 15 residues long. Germline V gives CDR1 SGHRS, CDR2 YFSETQ. For the CDR3, the DNA is TGCGCCAGCAGCTTGGGGGCCTTCCAAAACTCACCCCTCCACTTT. It is translated as CASSLGAFQNSPLHF. Looking up the rest from reference TRBV5-1 and TRBJ1-6 gives the full variable domain: KAGVTQTPRYLIKTRGQQVTLSCSPISGHRSVSWYQQTPGQGLQFLFEYFSETQRNKGNFPGRFSGRQFSNSRSEMNVSTLELGDSALYLCASSLGAFQNSPLHFGNGTRLTVT.

This sequence joins TRBV7-9 and TRBJ2-1; D is tentatively TRBD1 or TRBD2 (6 bases each). Trimming took off 8 bases at V and 9 bases at J, with 23 bases between the two ends. The germline CDR1 and CDR2 sequences are SEHNR and FQNEAQ (reference sequence). The CDR3 loop spans 15 amino acids. CDR3 loop: CASLGRESTGIEQFF. The DNA for the CDR3 is TGTGCCAGCTTAGGACGGGAGTCAACAGGGATTGAGCAGTTCTTC. Full variable domain (outside the CDR3, taken from reference TRBV7-9 and TRBJ2-1): DTGVSQNPRHKITKRGQNVTFRCDPISEHNRLYWYRQTLGQGPEFLTYFQNEAQLEKSRLLSDRFSAERPKGSFSTLEIQRTEQGDSAMYLCASLGRESTGIEQFFGPGTRLTVL.

This clonotype has at least ten counts. The J gene is TRBJ2-3, the V gene TRBV10-3; possibly TRBD1 or TRBD2 for D (5 bases each). The ends were cut back, 2 bases at V and 6 bases at J, with 6 bases in the middle. CDR3 length equals 12 residues. The V gene's germline CDR1 is ENHRY and CDR2 SYGVKD. This chain's CDR3 is CAISEGGDTQYF. CDR3 coding DNA: TGTGCCATCAGTGAGGGGGGTGATACGCAGTATTTT.

In its sample, this clonotype was seen a few times. The chain has TRBV5-4 and TRBJ2-2, with TRBD1 identical over 8 bases. J lost 3 bases, V lost 4 bases, and 8 bases had no gene match. This CDR3 is 16 amino acids long. Looked up from germline, CDR1 is SGHNT and CDR2 is YYREEE (reference sequence). CDR3 loop: CASSPQTGVHTGELFF. CDR3 sequence (DNA): TGTGCCAGCAGCCCCCAGACAGGGGTTCACACCGGGGAGCTGTTTTTT.

The rearrangement joins TRBV12-3 or TRBV12-4 to TRBJ2-7, with 7 positions matching TRBD1. V gave up 5 bases and J gave up 4 bases; unmatched junction bases: 2. This CDR3 has 12 residues. The CDR3 DNA follows: TGTGCCAGCAGTCCGACAGGGTACGAGCAGTACTTC. It yields the protein CASSPTGYEQYF.

The table lists this clonotype with a few counts. The chain links TRBV15 to TRBJ1-1; no clear D. The germline gives CDR1 LNHNV, CDR2 YYDKDF (reference sequence). The V end was cut by 6 bases, the J end by 3 bases, with 14 bases between. The CDR3 spans 14 residues. CDR3 coding DNA: TGTGCCACCAGTCGGGTAAGGGTGGACACTGAAGCTTTCTTT. Translated, it gives CATSRVRVDTEAFF.

This clonotype was seen more than once but under ten times. The V call is TRBV12-5, the J call TRBJ2-7, with 11 nucleotides matching TRBD1. CDR3 size: 17 residues. The junction had 4 bases not matched to a gene; V was cut back by 0 bases and J by 0 bases. From germline, CDR1 is LGHNT and CDR2 FRNRAP. The CDR3 here is CASGLVAGTGGSYEQYF. Here the CDR3 DNA reads TGTGCTAGTGGTTTGGTAGCCGGGACAGGGGGCTCCTACGAGCAGTACTTC.

This rearrangement joins TRBV7-2 to TRBJ1-4, with 8 bases fitting TRBD1. The junction had 4 bases not matched to a gene; V was cut back by 4 bases and J by 3 bases. There are 15 residues in the CDR3. Per germline, CDR1 SGHTA and CDR2 FQGNSA. The CDR3 sequence is CASSSHRGSNEKLFF. The CDR3 DNA reads as TGTGCCAGCAGCTCTCACAGGGGGTCTAATGAAAAACTGTTTTTT.

This chain links TRBV6-6 with TRBJ2-1; 12 bases align to TRBD2. The length of the CDR3 is 17 residues. Germline CDR1 MNHNY, CDR2 SVGAGI (reference sequence). J lost 0 bases, V lost 7 bases, and 7 bases had no gene match. The CDR3: CASKSSGGAGSYNEQFF. The CDR3 nucleotides are TGTGCCAGCAAATCTAGCGGGGGGGCCGGCTCCTACAATGAGCAGTTCTTC.

The chain uses TRBV12-3 or TRBV12-4 and TRBJ2-2, with a weak D call TRBD2 (7 bases). This CDR3 spans 16 amino acids. Trimming left V 6 bases short and J 5 bases short, with 19 bases between. CDR3 protein: CASSPGGPARTGELFF. As DNA, the CDR3 is TGTGCCAGCAGCCCCGGGGGGCCTGCGAGGACCGGGGAGCTGTTTTTT.

J is TRBJ2-2 and V is TRBV7-6; a possible D gene is TRBD1 (5 bases). The CDR3 length is 14 residues. Germline V gives CDR1 SGHVS, CDR2 FNYEAQ. V was trimmed by 6 bases and J by 1 base, leaving 9 bases between them. In DNA form, the CDR3 reads TGTGCCAGCAGGGGAACAGGGAACACCGGGGAGCTGTTTTTT. Its translation is CASRGTGNTGELFF.

The rearrangement links TRBV20-1 to TRBJ2-1, with TRBD2 matching over 9 bases. This CDR3 is built from 16 residues. Germline V gene sequence: CDR1 DFQATT, CDR2 SNEGSKA (reference sequence). Losses at the gene ends were 0 bases for V and 4 bases for J; bases not matched to a gene: 7. CDR3 amino acids: CSARDELAGLYNEQFF. The CDR3 coding sequence is TGCAGTGCTAGAGATGAACTAGCGGGTCTTTACAATGAGCAGTTCTTC.

This clonotype occurred a few times. The chain carries TRBV7-9 and TRBJ1-2, with no clear D. Germline values: CDR1 SEHNR, CDR2 FQNEAQ (reference sequence). This CDR3 spans 14 amino acids. The ends were cut back, 3 bases at V and 2 bases at J, with 10 bases in the middle. For the CDR3, the DNA is TGTGCCAGCAGCTTGGATTTAAGAAACTATGGCTACACCTTC. This translates into CASSLDLRNYGYTF.

The rearrangement joins TRBV25-1 to TRBJ2-1, with D unresolved. The V and J ends lost 0 bases and 6 bases respectively, with 3 bases between them. Germline CDR1 is MGHDK and CDR2 is SYGVNS. The CDR3 runs to 12 residues. CDR3 loop: CASSEYVNEQFF. The CDR3 nucleotides read TGTGCCAGCAGTGAATATGTCAATGAGCAGTTCTTC.

This clonotype was found a few times. The genes are TRBV19 and TRBJ2-6; TRBD1 might be the D (5 bases). Germline CDR1 and CDR2: LNHDA and SQIVND (reference sequence). Trimming removed 4 bases from V and 4 bases from J, with 11 bases in between. This CDR3 has 15 amino acids. The CDR3 bases are TGTGCCAGTAGTAGTGACAGATCAGGGGCCAACGTCCTGACTTTC. Protein: CASSSDRSGANVLTF.

This clonotype was seen once. V is TRBV5-6 and J is TRBJ2-7, with D unresolved. This CDR3 is 13 amino acids long. Trimming took 4 bases from V and 2 from J, leaving 10 bases between them. Germline CDR1 is SGHDT and CDR2 is YYEEEE. The CDR3 loop is CASSPLSTYEQYF. The CDR3, as DNA: TGTGCCAGCAGCCCATTGTCTACCTACGAGCAGTACTTC.

The rearrangement uses TRBV20-1 and TRBJ1-1; D uncertain. Looked up from germline, CDR1 is DFQATT and CDR2 is SNEGSKA (reference sequence). CDR3 length: 11 residues. DNA for the CDR3: TGCAGCCTTTCCCTGAACACTGAAGCTTTCTTT. This gives the protein CSLSLNTEAFF.

At least ten counts were recorded for this clonotype. This chain connects TRBV6-6 to TRBJ2-6, with D unclear. The germline gives CDR1 MNHNY, CDR2 SVGAGI (reference sequence). V lost 1 base and J lost 1, with 8 bases in between. This CDR3 has 16 residues. The CDR3 loop reads CASSYYTDSGANVLTF. The CDR3 nucleotides are TGTGCCAGCAGTTACTATACGGATTCTGGGGCCAACGTCCTGACTTTC.

V gene TRBV5-1 combines with J gene TRBJ2-7, with TRBD2 identical over 8 bases. V shed 1 base, J shed 3 bases, and the junction held 3 bases outside the gene matches. In germline, CDR1 is SGHRS, CDR2 YFSETQ. This CDR3 spans 14 amino acids. Written as DNA, the CDR3 is TGCGCCAGCAGCTTGTCGCGGGGGGACTACGAGCAGTACTTC. Its protein is CASSLSRGDYEQYF.